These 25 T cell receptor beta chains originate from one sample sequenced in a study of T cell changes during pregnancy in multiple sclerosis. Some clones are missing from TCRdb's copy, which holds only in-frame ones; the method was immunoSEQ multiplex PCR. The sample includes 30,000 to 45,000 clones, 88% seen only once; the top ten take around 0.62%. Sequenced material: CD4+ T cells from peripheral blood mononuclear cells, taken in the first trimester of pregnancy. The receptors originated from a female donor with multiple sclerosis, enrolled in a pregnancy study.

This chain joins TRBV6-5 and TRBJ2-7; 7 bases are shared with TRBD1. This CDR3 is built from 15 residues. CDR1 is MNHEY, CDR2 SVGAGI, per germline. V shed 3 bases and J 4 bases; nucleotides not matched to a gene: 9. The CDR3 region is CASSYETGREYEQYF. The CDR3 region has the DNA TGTGCCAGCAGTTATGAGACAGGGAGAGAGTACGAGCAGTACTTC.

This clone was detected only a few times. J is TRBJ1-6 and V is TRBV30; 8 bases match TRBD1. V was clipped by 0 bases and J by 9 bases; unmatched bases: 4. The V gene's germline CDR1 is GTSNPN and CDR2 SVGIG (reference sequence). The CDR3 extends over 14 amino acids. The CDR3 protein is CAWSVPGGISPLHF. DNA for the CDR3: TGTGCCTGGAGTGTACCAGGGGGCATTTCACCCCTCCACTTT.

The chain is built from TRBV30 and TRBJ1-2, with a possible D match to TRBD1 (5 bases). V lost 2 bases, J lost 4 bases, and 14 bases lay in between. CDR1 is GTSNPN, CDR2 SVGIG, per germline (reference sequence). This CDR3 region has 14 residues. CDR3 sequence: CAWSPRGPGYGYTF. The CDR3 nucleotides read TGTGCCTGGAGTCCAAGGGGCCCTGGCTATGGCTACACCTTC.

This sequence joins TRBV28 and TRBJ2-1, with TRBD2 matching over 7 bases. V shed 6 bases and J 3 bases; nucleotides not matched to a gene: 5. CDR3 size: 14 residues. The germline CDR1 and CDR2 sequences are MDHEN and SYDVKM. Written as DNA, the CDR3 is TGTGCCAGCAGCGTAGCGGGTTACTACAATGAGCAGTTCTTC. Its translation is CASSVAGYYNEQFF.

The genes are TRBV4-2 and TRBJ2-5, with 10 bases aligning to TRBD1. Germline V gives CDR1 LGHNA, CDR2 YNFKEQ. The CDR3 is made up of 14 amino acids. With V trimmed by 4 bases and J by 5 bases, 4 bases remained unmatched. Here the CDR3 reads CASSPQGQGETQYF. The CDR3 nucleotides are TGTGCCAGCAGCCCCCAGGGACAGGGGGAGACCCAGTACTTC.

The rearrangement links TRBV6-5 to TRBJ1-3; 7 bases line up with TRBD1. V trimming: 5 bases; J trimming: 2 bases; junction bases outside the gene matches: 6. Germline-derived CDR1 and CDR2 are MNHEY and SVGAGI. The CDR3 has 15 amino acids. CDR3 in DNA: TGTGCCAGCAGTGGCGAGGGGGCGCCTGGAAACACCATATATTTT. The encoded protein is CASSGEGAPGNTIYF.

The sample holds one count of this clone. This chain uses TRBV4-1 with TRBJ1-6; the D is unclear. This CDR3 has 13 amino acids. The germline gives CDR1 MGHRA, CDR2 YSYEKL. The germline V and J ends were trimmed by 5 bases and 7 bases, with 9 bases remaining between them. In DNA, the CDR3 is TGCGCCAGCAGCTGGGCAGCCAATTCACCCCTCCACTTT. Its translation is CASSWAANSPLHF.

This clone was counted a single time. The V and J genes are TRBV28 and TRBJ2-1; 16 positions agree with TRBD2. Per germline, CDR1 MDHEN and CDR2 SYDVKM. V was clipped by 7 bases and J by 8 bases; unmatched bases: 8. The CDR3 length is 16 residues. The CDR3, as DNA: TGTGCCAGCACCCTGGGACTAGCGGGAGGGTGGCATGAGCAGTTCTTC. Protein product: CASTLGLAGGWHEQFF.

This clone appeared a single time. The CDR3 sequence: CSASTLGGYTF. The CDR3 DNA is TGCAGTGCTAGCACGCTAGGAGGCTACACCTTC. The rearrangement uses TRBV20-1 and TRBJ1-2; D is uncertain. This CDR3 contains 11 residues. Germline V gives CDR1 DFQATT, CDR2 SNEGSKA (reference sequence). V was pared by 3 bases and J by 8 bases, with 10 bases between.

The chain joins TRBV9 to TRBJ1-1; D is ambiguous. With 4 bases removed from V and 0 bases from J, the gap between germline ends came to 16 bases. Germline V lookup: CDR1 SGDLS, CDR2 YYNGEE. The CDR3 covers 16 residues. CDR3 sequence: CASSPSGRGMNTEAFF. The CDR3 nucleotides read TGTGCCAGCAGCCCCTCGGGGAGAGGGATGAACACTGAAGCTTTCTTT. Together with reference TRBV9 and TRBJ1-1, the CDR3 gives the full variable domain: DSGVTQTPKHLITATGQRVTLRCSPRSGDLSVYWYQQSLDQGLQFLIQYYNGEERAKGNILERFSAQQFPDLHSELNLSSLELGDSALYFCASSPSGRGMNTEAFFGQGTRLTVV.

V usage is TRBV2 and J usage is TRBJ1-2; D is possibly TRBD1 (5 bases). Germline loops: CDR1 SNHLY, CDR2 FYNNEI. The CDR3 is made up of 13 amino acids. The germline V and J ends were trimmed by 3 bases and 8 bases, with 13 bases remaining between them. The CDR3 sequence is CASSEAGAMGYTF. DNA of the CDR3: TGTGCCAGCAGTGAGGCTGGGGCAATGGGCTACACCTTC. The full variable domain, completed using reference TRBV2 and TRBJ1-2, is EPEVTQTPSHQVTQMGQEVILRCVPISNHLYFYWYRQILGQKVEFLVSFYNNEISEKSEIFDDQFSVERPDGSNFTLKIRSTKLEDSAMYFCASSEAGAMGYTFGSGTRLTVV.

The CDR3 region is CASSLGAGGGYNEQFF. As DNA, the CDR3 is TGTGCCAGCAGCTTAGGGGCTGGCGGGGGGTACAATGAGCAGTTCTTC. The V and J genes are TRBV7-8 and TRBJ2-1; 8 nucleotides line up with TRBD2. This CDR3 comprises 16 residues. CDR1 and CDR2 from the germline V gene are SGHVS and FQNEAQ. The junction had 6 bases not matched to a gene; V was cut back by 1 base and J by 4 bases. The whole variable domain, remainder taken from reference TRBV7-8 and TRBJ2-1, is GAGVSQSPRYKVAKRGQDVALRCDPISGHVSLFWYQQALGQGPEFLTYFQNEAQLDKSGLPSDRFFAERPEGSVSTLKIQRTQQEDSAVYLCASSLGAGGGYNEQFFGPGTRLTVL.

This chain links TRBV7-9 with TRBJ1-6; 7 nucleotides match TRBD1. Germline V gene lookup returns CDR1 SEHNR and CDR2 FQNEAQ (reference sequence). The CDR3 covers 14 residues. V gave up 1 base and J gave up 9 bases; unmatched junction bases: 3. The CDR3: CASSLEGGTSPLHF. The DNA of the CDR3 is TGTGCCAGCAGCTTAGAAGGGGGCACTTCACCCCTCCACTTT.

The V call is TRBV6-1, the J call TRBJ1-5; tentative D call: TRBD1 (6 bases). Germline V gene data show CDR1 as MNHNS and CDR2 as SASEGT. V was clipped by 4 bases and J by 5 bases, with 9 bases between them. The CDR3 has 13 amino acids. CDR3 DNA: TGTGCCAGCAGTGCAGGGGATGATCAGCCCCAGCATTTT. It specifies CASSAGDDQPQHF.

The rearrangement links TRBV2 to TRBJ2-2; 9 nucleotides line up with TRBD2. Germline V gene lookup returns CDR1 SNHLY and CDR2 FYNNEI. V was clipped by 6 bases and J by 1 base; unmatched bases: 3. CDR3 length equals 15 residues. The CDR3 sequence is CASSLTSGNTGELFF. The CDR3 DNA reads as TGTGCCAGCAGCTTGACTAGCGGGAACACCGGGGAGCTGTTTTTT.

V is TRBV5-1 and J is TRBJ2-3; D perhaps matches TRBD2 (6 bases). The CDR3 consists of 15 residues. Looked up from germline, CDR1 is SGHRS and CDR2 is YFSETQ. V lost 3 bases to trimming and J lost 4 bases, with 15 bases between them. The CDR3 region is CASSWEEGRADTQYF. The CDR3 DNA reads TGCGCCAGCAGCTGGGAGGAGGGTCGGGCAGATACGCAGTATTTT.

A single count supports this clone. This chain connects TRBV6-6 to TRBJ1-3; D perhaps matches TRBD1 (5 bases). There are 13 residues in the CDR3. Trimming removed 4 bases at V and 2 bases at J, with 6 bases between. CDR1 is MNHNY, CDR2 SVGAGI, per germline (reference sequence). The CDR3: CASSLGAGNTIYF. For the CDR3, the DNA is TGTGCCAGCAGTTTAGGGGCTGGAAACACCATATATTTT.

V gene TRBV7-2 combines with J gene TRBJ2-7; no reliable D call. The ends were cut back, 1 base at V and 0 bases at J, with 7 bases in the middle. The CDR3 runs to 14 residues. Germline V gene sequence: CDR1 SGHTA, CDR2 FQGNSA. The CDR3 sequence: CASSLELTSYEQYF. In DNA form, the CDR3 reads TGTGCCAGCAGCTTAGAACTTACCTCCTACGAGCAGTACTTC.

The CDR3 region has the DNA TGTGCCAGCAGTTTGGGGGGGGGCGCAGGTCAAGAGACCCAGTACTTC. Translated, it gives CASSLGGGAGQETQYF. The rearrangement uses TRBV27 and TRBJ2-5; perhaps TRBD2 as D (7 bases). V dropped 3 bases and J dropped 2 bases, with 16 bases sitting between them. Germline CDR1 and CDR2: MNHEY and SMNVEV (reference sequence). The CDR3 is 16 amino acids.

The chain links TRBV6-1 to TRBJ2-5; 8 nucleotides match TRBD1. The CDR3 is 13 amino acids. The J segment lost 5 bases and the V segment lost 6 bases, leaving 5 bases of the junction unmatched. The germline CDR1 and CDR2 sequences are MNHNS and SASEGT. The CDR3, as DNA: TGTGCCAGCAGCGCCAGGGGGCGGGAGACCCAGTACTTC. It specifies CASSARGRETQYF.

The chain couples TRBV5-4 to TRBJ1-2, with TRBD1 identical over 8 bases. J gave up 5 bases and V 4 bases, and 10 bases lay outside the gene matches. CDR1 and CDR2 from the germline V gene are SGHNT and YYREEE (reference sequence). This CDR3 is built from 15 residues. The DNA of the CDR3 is TGTGCCAGCAGCATCCCAGGGGGCCAGACGTATGGCTACACCTTC. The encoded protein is CASSIPGGQTYGYTF.

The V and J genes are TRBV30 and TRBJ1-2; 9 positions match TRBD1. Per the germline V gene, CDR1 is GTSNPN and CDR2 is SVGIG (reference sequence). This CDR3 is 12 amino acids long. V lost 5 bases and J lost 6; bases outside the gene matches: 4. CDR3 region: CAWGTGWDGYTF. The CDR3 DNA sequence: TGTGCCTGGGGGACAGGGTGGGATGGCTACACCTTC.

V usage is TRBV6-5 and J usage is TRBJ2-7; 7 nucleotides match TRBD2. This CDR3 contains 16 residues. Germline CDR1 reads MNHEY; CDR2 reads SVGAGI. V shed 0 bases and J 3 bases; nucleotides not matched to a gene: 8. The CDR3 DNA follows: TGTGCCAGCAGTTACTCGAAAGCGGGGTCTGTCTACGAGCAGTACTTC. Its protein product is CASSYSKAGSVYEQYF.

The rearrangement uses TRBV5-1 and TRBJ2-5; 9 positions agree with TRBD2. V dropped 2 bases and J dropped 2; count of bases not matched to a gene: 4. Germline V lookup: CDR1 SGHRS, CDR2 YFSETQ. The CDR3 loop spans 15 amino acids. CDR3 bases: TGCGCCAGCAGCTTAGCGGGAGGTGAACAAGAGACCCAGTACTTC. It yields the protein CASSLAGGEQETQYF.

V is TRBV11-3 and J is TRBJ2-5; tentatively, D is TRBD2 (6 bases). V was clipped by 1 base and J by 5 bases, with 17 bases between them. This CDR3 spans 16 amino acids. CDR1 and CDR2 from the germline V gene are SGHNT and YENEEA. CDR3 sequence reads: CASSLGLVGGPETQYF. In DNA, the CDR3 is TGTGCCAGCAGCTTAGGTCTGGTCGGGGGTCCGGAGACCCAGTACTTC.